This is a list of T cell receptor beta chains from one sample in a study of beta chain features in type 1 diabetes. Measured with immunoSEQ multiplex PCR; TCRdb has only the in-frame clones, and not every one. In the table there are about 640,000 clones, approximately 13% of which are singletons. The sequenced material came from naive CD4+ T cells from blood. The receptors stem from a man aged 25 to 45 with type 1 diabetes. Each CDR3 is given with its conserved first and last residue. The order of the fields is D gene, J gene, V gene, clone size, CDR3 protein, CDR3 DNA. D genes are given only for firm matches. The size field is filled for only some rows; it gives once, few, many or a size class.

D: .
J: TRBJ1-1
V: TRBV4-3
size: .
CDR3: CASSRDTGLDTEAFF
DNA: TGCGCCAGCAGCCGAGACACAGGGCTGGACACTGAAGCTTTCTTT

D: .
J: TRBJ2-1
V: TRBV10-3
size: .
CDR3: CAISGNQATPSSYNEQFF
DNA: TGTGCCATCAGTGGGAACCAGGCGACTCCGAGCTCCTACAATGAGCAGTTCTTC

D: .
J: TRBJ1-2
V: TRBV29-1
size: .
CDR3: CSVEDTDAYGYTF
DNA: TGCAGCGTTGAAGACACAGACGCGTATGGCTACACCTTC

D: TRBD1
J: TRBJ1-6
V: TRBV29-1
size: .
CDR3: CSARTGANSPLHF
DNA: TGCAGCGCCCGGACAGGGGCTAATTCACCCCTCCACTTT

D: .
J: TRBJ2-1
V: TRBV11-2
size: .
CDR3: CASSLVGGAAYNEQFF
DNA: TGTGCCAGCAGCTTAGTTGGCGGGGCCGCCTACAATGAGCAGTTCTTC

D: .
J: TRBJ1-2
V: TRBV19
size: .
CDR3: CASSMNPTVRYGYTF
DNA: TGTGCCAGTAGTATGAACCCGACAGTCCGCTATGGCTACACCTTC

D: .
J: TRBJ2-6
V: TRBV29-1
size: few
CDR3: CSVADGSSGANVLTF
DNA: TGCAGCGTTGCCGACGGAAGCTCTGGGGCCAACGTCCTGACTTTC

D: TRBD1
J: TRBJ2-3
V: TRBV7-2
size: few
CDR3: CASSFHQGAGDTQYF
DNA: TGTGCCAGCAGCTTTCACCAGGGGGCTGGGGATACGCAGTATTTT

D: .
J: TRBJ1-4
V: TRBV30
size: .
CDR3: CAWKGRDEKLFF
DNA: TGTGCCTGGAAGGGCCGGGATGAAAAACTGTTTTTT

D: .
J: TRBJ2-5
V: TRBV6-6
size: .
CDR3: CASSYSSGETQYF
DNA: TGTGCCAGCAGTTACTCGTCTGGGGAGACCCAGTACTTC

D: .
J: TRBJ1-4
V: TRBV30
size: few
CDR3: CAWSGGDIEKLFF
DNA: TGTGCCTGGAGTGGCGGGGACATTGAAAAACTGTTTTTT

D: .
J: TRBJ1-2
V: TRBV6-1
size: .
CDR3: CASSRGDYGYTF
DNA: TGTGCCAGCTCGAGGGGGGACTATGGCTACACCTTC

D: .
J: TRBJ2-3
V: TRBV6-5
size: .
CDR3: CASSYGTRADTQYF
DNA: TGTGCCAGCAGTTACGGGACTCGGGCGGATACGCAGTATTTT